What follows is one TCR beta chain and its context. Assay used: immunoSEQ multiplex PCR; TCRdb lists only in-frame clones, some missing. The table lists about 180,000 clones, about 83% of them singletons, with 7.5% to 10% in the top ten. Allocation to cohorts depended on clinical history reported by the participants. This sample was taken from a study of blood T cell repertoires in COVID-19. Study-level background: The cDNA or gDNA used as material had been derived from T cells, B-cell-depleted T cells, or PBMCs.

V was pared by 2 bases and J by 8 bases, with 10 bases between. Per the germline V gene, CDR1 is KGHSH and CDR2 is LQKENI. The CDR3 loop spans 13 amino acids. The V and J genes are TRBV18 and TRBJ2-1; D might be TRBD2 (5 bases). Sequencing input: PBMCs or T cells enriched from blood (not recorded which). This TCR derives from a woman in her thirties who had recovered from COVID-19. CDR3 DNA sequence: TGTGCCAGCTCACCATGGGCCGGGGATGAGCAGTTCTTC. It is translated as CASSPWAGDEQFF.